This TCR beta chain was identified in a study of identical twins. This CDR3 comprises 14 residues. Trimming pared 3 bases from V and 0 bases from J, leaving 8 bases between. Germline V gives CDR1 LNHDA, CDR2 SQIVND (reference sequence). Unique molecular identifiers were present on the cDNA, which also gained a universal primer site by template switching. TCRdb redid the calling of the 5' RACE reads with MiXCR, one entry per CDR3 protein. The sample has some 500,000 distinct CDR3 sequences; roughly 9.9% are singletons. General observations from the study: The study drew conclusions from cross-sectional statistical analysis, not from following the same donors.

This clonotype was counted many times. Antigen specificity is unknown. This sample also appeared in a second study, on yellow fever vaccine responses in identical twins.

Material for sequencing was PBMCs. V usage is TRBV19 and J usage is TRBJ2-5, with a tentative D call TRBD1 (6 bases). This clonotype originated in a woman younger than 30 in good health. CDR3 in amino acids: CASSIRTDQETQYF. Written as DNA, the CDR3 is TGTGCCAGTAGTATTCGGACAGACCAAGAGACCCAGTACTTC.